Described below is a single TCR beta chain sequence and its context. This entry belongs to a study of cytomegalovirus exposure and HLA in healthy donors. The PCR used 60 Vbeta and 13 Jbeta primers. Sequencing was performed with immunoSEQ multiplex PCR; in TCRdb, only in-frame clones are kept and a portion is missing. The sample shows under 100,000 clones, roughly 60% of them seen only once. The trim removed 0 bases at V and 0 bases at J, leaving 3 bases unmatched. The CDR3 runs 16 residues. Germline CDR1 reads LGHNT; CDR2 reads FRNRAP. The chain employs TRBV12-5 and TRBJ2-3; 7 bases are shared with TRBD2. Sample: PBMCs. The sequence was collected from a woman aged 25 to 39 in good health and CMV-seropositive. The chain's CDR3 is CASGLVMGGSTDTQYF. The CDR3 DNA reads as TGTGCTAGTGGTTTGGTAATGGGGGGGAGCACAGATACGCAGTATTTT.